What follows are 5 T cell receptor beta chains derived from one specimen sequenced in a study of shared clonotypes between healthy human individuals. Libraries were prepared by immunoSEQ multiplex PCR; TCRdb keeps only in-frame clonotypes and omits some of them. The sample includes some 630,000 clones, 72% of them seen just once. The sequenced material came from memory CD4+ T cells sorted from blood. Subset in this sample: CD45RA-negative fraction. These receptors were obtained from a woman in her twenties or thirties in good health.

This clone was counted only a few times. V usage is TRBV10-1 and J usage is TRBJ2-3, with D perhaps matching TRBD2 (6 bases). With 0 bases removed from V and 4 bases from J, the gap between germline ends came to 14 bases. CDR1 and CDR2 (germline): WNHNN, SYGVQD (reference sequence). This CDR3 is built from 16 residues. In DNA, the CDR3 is TGCGCCAGCAGTGAGTCGACGACCCCGGGGGCAGATACGCAGTATTTT. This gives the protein CASSESTTPGADTQYF.

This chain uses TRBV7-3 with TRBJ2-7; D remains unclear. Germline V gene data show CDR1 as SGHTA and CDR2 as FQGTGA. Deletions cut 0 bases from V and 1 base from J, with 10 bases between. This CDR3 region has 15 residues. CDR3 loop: CASSLTPARSYEQYF. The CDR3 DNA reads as TGTGCCAGCAGCTTAACCCCGGCTAGATCCTACGAGCAGTACTTC.

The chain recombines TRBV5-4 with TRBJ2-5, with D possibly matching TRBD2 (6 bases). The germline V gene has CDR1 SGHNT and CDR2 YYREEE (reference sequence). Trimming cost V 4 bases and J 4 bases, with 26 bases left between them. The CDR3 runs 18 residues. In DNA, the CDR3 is TGTGCCAGCAGCCCTACTAGCCCCGAGAGGATTAATCGAGAGACCCAGTACTTC. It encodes CASSPTSPERINRETQYF.

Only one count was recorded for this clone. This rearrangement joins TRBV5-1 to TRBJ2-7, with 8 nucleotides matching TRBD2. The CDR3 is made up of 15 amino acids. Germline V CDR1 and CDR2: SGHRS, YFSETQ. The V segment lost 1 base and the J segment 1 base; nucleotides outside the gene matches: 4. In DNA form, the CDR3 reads TGCGCCAGCAGCTTGAGCGGGGGAGCGTCCTACGAGCAGTACTTC. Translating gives CASSLSGGASYEQYF.

CDR3 nucleotide sequence: TGTGCCAGCAGTTCCCTGGACGGCTCTGGGGCCAACGTCCTGACTTTC. Protein product: CASSSLDGSGANVLTF. The genes are TRBV6-5 and TRBJ2-6; D unclear. The V end was cut by 4 bases, the J end by 0 bases, with 10 bases between. Germline CDR1 MNHEY, CDR2 SVGAGI. The CDR3 extends over 16 amino acids.